The 13 T cell receptor beta chains below were found in one sample sequenced in a study of blood T cells in healthy people across ages (dated by TCRdb to between 2015 and 2016). Library preparation used 5' RACE. The instrument given in TCRdb is Illumina HiSeq 2500. A second PCR of about 6 to 12 cycles was run with a J-beta primer mix and a sample-barcoded 5' primer. TCRdb reanalyzed the raw reads on its own, using fastp at Q25 for trimming and MiXCR for clone calling, and kept in-frame beta chains. When rows share a CDR3 protein, they turn into one entry using the most common DNA and genes. This sample gives about 1.5 million distinct CDR3 sequences in total; 35% to 45% of them show up just once. The top ten clones comprise approximately 4.1% of the sample. Sequenced material: blood. Receptor source: a woman aged 18-35 years in good health.

The genes are TRBV27 and TRBJ2-5; TRBD1 agrees at 7 bases. The tail of the sequence fits TRBJ2-7 better, so the J call may be wrong. The CDR3 runs 14 residues. Looked up from germline, CDR1 is MNHEY and CDR2 is SMNVEV (reference sequence). The CDR3 DNA reads as TGTGCCAGCAGGACAACAGGGGACGGTTACGAGCAGTACTTC. It translates to CASRTTGDGYEQYF.

This clonotype was seen only a few times. This rearrangement joins TRBV9 to TRBJ1-4; D is unresolved. From germline, CDR1 is SGDLS and CDR2 YYNGEE. The V gene lost 4 bases and the J gene lost 7 bases, with 20 bases spanning the gap. The CDR3 is made up of 16 amino acids. In DNA form, the CDR3 reads TGTGCCAGCAGCCTGCGACCCCTCCGGACGGGTGAAAAACTGTTTTTT. Translation gives CASSLRPLRTGEKLFF.

This clonotype was seen a handful of times. The chain carries TRBV18 and TRBJ2-3, with D hard to call. The germline V gene encodes CDR1 KGHSH and CDR2 LQKENI. The CDR3 spans 12 residues. The V end lost 2 bases, the J end lost 3 bases, and 3 bases lay between the germline ends. CDR3 region: CASSPMTDTQYF. The CDR3 DNA reads as TGTGCCAGCTCACCAATGACAGATACGCAGTATTTT.

This clonotype came up a few times. V gene TRBV20-1 combines with J gene TRBJ2-1, with TRBD2 as a possible D gene (6 bases). Trimming removed 3 bases from V and 4 bases from J, with 13 bases in between. The CDR3 length is 14 residues. Germline CDR1 is DFQATT and CDR2 is SNEGSKA (reference sequence). The CDR3 region has the DNA TGCAGTGCTAGCGCGGGGACCGATTACAATGAGCAGTTCTTC. This encodes CSASAGTDYNEQFF.

V usage is TRBV29-1 and J usage is TRBJ2-2; TRBD1 aligns across 8 bases. The CDR3 contains 15 residues. CDR1 SQVTM and CDR2 ANQGSEA come from the germline V gene. J lost 3 bases, V lost 7 bases, and 10 bases had no gene match. The CDR3 DNA follows: TGCAGCGCTGGACAGGGAACGGTCGACACCGGGGAGCTGTTTTTT. Its protein is CSAGQGTVDTGELFF.

This clonotype was observed many times. CDR3 region: CAISESAGDRGRNEQFF. The CDR3, as DNA: TGTGCCATCAGTGAGTCCGCCGGGGACAGGGGACGAAATGAGCAGTTCTTC. The rearrangement uses TRBV10-3 and TRBJ2-1; TRBD1 matches at 10 bases. CDR3 length: 17 amino acids. Germline CDR1 ENHRY, CDR2 SYGVKD. The J segment lost 7 bases and the V segment lost 0 bases, leaving 9 bases of the junction unmatched.

This chain connects TRBV3-1 to TRBJ2-1; 8 nucleotides match TRBD2. Germline-derived CDR1 and CDR2 are LGHDT and YNNKEL (reference sequence). The CDR3 is 17 amino acids. V lost 3 bases and J lost 6; bases outside the gene matches: 13. DNA for the CDR3: TGTGCCAGCAGCCACTCCTGGGAGCGGGAGAGAACCAATGAGCAGTTCTTC. This translates into CASSHSWERERTNEQFF.

The chain couples TRBV5-1 to TRBJ2-1; 7 bases line up with TRBD1. CDR1 is SGHRS and CDR2 is YFSETQ in the germline V gene. The CDR3 has 15 residues. The V gene end was trimmed by 4 bases and the J gene end by 4 bases; junction bases not matched to a gene: 8. CDR3 coding DNA: TGCGCCAGCAGCCTGGGACAGTTTCGATACAATGAGCAGTTCTTC. This translates into CASSLGQFRYNEQFF.

The sample holds a few counts of this clonotype. The J gene is TRBJ1-2, the V gene TRBV27; possible D gene TRBD1, 5 bases. The CDR3 covers 15 residues. Germline CDR1 reads MNHEY; CDR2 reads SMNVEV (reference sequence). The ends were cut back, 7 bases at V and 3 bases at J, with 18 bases in the middle. The DNA for the CDR3 is TGTGCCAGCAAGCCAGGGTTGTCGCCCGACTATGGCTACACCTTC. Translated, it gives CASKPGLSPDYGYTF.

This clonotype was counted only a few times. The CDR3 reads CASRRARANTEAFF. Written as DNA, the CDR3 is TGTGCCAGCAGACGGGCAAGGGCCAACACTGAAGCTTTCTTT. The V gene is TRBV12-3 or TRBV12-4, the J gene TRBJ1-1; D call uncertain. Trimming took off 6 bases at V and 2 bases at J, with 13 bases between the two ends. The CDR3 is 14 residues long.

This clonotype was counted ten times or more. V and J are TRBV4-3 and TRBJ2-7; D possibly corresponds to TRBD1 (6 bases). Per the germline V gene, CDR1 is LGHNA and CDR2 is YSLEER. V dropped 0 bases and J dropped 1 base, with 10 bases sitting between them. This CDR3 spans 15 amino acids. CDR3 nucleotides: TGCGCCAGCAGCCAAGACAGGGGATTATCCTACGAGCAGTACTTC. The encoded protein is CASSQDRGLSYEQYF.

This chain links TRBV6-5 with TRBJ1-3; the match to TRBD1 covers 7 bases. V lost 5 bases, J lost 5 bases, and 9 bases stayed unmatched. CDR3 length equals 15 residues. Germline CDR1 and CDR2: MNHEY and SVGAGI. CDR3 in DNA: TGTGCCAGCAGTCCAAGGACAGGTCCGAGAAACACCATATATTTT. Its translation: CASSPRTGPRNTIYF.

This clonotype was counted a few times. This chain links TRBV7-9 with TRBJ1-4; D gene uncertain. The CDR3 extends over 15 amino acids. The germline V gene encodes CDR1 SEHNR and CDR2 FQNEAQ (reference sequence). The germline V and J ends were trimmed by 1 base and 7 bases, with 13 bases remaining between them. The CDR3 sequence: CASSLGMGSGEKLFF. In DNA form, the CDR3 reads TGTGCCAGCAGCTTAGGCATGGGATCGGGTGAAAAACTGTTTTTT.